Given below is one T cell receptor (beta chain) in context. The sample is drawn from a study of cytomegalovirus exposure and HLA in healthy donors. The CDR3 has 13 amino acids. Germline CDR1 reads PRHDT; CDR2 reads FYEKMQ (reference sequence). The junction had 4 bases not matched to a gene; V was cut back by 2 bases and J by 10 bases. Use of 60 Vbeta and 13 Jbeta primers characterized the PCR. TCRdb's copy holds only in-frame clones and misses some; the assay was immunoSEQ multiplex PCR. The sample lists more than 80,000 clones, more than 60% seen once, with approximately 3.7% in the top ten. V and J are TRBV13 and TRBJ2-1; 8 nucleotides line up with TRBD2. The clonotype was recovered from a man aged 55 to 70 in good health and CMV-seronegative. The sequencing sample was made of PBMCs. This CDR3 reads CASSLTAGDEQFF. The CDR3 coding sequence is TGTGCCAGCAGCTTAACAGCGGGGGACGAGCAGTTCTTC.